This T cell receptor beta chain derives from a study of T cells in Graves' hyperthyroidism and ophthalmopathy. Study-wide background: At the time of initial diagnosis and before any treatment, peripheral blood was collected. General study points: Before onset, by a median of approximately 6.8 months, the model predicted ophthalmopathy. Peripheral blood also featured most of the thyroid clonotypes expanded above 0.001.

Researchers took RNA transcripts and amplified the TCR beta CDR3 regions from them. Carried out on the TCR CDR3, a first-round RT-PCR used the HTBI primer set. TCRdb re-derived calls from the multiplex PCR reads in MiXCR, one entry per CDR3 protein. The repertoire holds about 840,000 distinct CDR3 sequences, around 38% seen once, with roughly 8.3% in the top ten. Each diagnosis was grounded in clinical symptoms, serum thyroxine and TRAb, thyroid ultrasound, and orbital computed tomography. As for this clonotype: Its antigen is unidentified.

This clonotype was obtained from a man younger than 30 with Graves' hyperthyroidism. Sequenced: blood.

Here the CDR3 reads CATNRGSSPLHF. For the CDR3, the DNA is TGTGCCACCAACAGGGGAAGTTCACCCCTCCACTTT. The chain combines TRBV25-1 with TRBJ1-6; 7 nucleotides match TRBD1. The CDR3 has 12 amino acids. Germline V CDR1 and CDR2: MGHDK, SYGVNS. Trimming removed 10 bases from V and 9 bases from J; junction bases left unmatched: 6.